The 13 T cell receptor beta chains below all came from one sample that was sequenced in a study of CD8 T cells in Susac syndrome. RNA in amounts of roughly 0.5 to 1 ug was reverse transcribed with random hexamers. TCRdb redid the calling of the immunoSEQ multiplex PCR reads with MiXCR, one entry per CDR3 protein. The sample records roughly 120,000 distinct CDR3 sequences, 85% to 95% being singletons. Sequencing was done on a sample of CD4+ T cells from PBMCs. The origin of the receptors is a human donor with multiple sclerosis.

J is TRBJ2-5 and V is TRBV7-2, with 10 bases that match TRBD2. The CDR3 extends over 16 amino acids. Losses at the gene ends were 4 bases for V and 5 bases for J; bases not matched to a gene: 10. CDR1 is SGHTA and CDR2 is FQGNSA in the germline V gene. CDR3 sequence (DNA): TGTGCCAGCAGCTCTGGTGGACTAGCGGAGAGGGAGACCCAGTACTTC. This gives the protein CASSSGGLAERETQYF.

CDR3 protein: CASSQEPPGQGWNEQFF. CDR3 DNA: TGCGCCAGCAGCCAAGAGCCGCCGGGACAGGGGTGGAATGAGCAGTTCTTC. The rearrangement uses TRBV4-3 and TRBJ2-1; TRBD1 matches at 10 bases. Trimming removed 0 bases from V and 7 bases from J; junction bases left unmatched: 9. The CDR3 is made up of 17 amino acids. CDR1 is LGHNA, CDR2 YSLEER, per germline.

CDR3 in DNA: TGTGCCTGGAGTGTACAGCCGGCTGAAGCTTTCTTT. It specifies CAWSVQPAEAFF. The chain combines TRBV30 with TRBJ1-1, with D hard to call. The CDR3 sequence is 12 residues long. Germline CDR1 and CDR2: GTSNPN and SVGIG (reference sequence). V shed 0 bases and J shed 6 bases, with 8 bases lying between them.

This rearrangement joins TRBV20-1 to TRBJ1-1; 7 nucleotides line up with TRBD1. Looked up from germline, CDR1 is DFQATT and CDR2 is SNEGSKA (reference sequence). Germline trimming cut 6 bases from V and 11 bases from J; bases unmatched to any gene: 9. This CDR3 comprises 11 residues. CDR3 nucleotides: TGCAGTGCCGACAGGGTTCAGGGCGCTTTCTTT. Its protein product is CSADRVQGAFF.

The V gene is TRBV12-3 or TRBV12-4, the J gene TRBJ2-6; 9 nucleotides match TRBD1. The CDR3 spans 17 residues. The junction had 1 base not matched to a gene; V was cut back by 1 base and J by 0 bases. CDR3 loop: CASSLGQGDSGANVLTF. CDR3 DNA: TGTGCCAGCAGTTTAGGACAGGGGGACTCTGGGGCCAACGTCCTGACTTTC.

The chain carries TRBV5-1 and TRBJ1-1, with D hard to call. Trimming cost V 6 bases and J 0 bases, with 9 bases left between them. The CDR3 is 13 residues long. Germline V CDR1 and CDR2: SGHRS, YFSETQ. CDR3 protein: CASNSALNTEAFF. The CDR3 DNA reads TGCGCCAGCAACTCCGCACTGAACACTGAAGCTTTCTTT.

The chain carries TRBV6-5 and TRBJ1-6, with TRBD1 matching 7 bases. J lost 5 bases, V lost 6 bases, and 7 bases had no gene match. Germline V CDR1 and CDR2: MNHEY, SVGAGI. This CDR3 is 15 amino acids long. The CDR3 sequence is CASRSGTANNSPLHF. CDR3 sequence (DNA): TGTGCCAGCAGATCCGGGACAGCAAATAATTCACCCCTCCACTTT.

The chain combines TRBV4-1 with TRBJ2-7; D uncertain. Germline V gene data show CDR1 as MGHRA and CDR2 as YSYEKL. Trimming took off 2 bases at V and 4 bases at J, with 9 bases between the two ends. The CDR3 contains 13 residues. This chain's CDR3 is CASSQRDAYEQYF. The CDR3, as DNA: TGCGCCAGCAGCCAAAGGGATGCGTACGAGCAGTACTTC.

The V call is TRBV12-5, the J call TRBJ2-2; D call uncertain. The CDR3 runs 12 residues. Per the germline V gene, CDR1 is LGHNT and CDR2 is FRNRAP. Trimming cost V 1 base and J 5 bases, with 2 bases left between them. CDR3 sequence: CASGLGTGELFF. The CDR3 bases are TGTGCTAGTGGTTTGGGGACCGGGGAGCTGTTTTTT.

V is TRBV9 and J is TRBJ1-6; TRBD1 is a possible D gene (5 bases). Between the trimmed V and J ends, which lost 2 bases and 6 bases, there was a span of 18 bases. The germline CDR1 and CDR2 sequences are SGDLS and YYNGEE. The CDR3 is 17 amino acids. Here the CDR3 reads CASSVIGTAGGNSPLHF. The CDR3 region has the DNA TGTGCCAGCAGCGTCATCGGGACCGCGGGGGGTAATTCACCCCTCCACTTT.

This clonotype was detected only once. The genes are TRBV7-9 and TRBJ1-6; D not resolved. The germline V and J ends were trimmed by 1 base and 8 bases, with 12 bases remaining between them. Germline V gene sequence: CDR1 SEHNR, CDR2 FQNEAQ (reference sequence). The CDR3 runs to 15 residues. The CDR3 loop is CASSLGRTSHSPLHF. CDR3 coding DNA: TGTGCCAGCAGCTTAGGACGGACTTCGCATTCACCCCTCCACTTT.

The CDR3 loop is CSARTAWNDGYTF. The DNA for the CDR3 is TGCAGTGCAAGGACAGCATGGAACGATGGCTACACCTTC. V gene TRBV20-1 combines with J gene TRBJ1-2, with a weak D call TRBD1 (6 bases). CDR3 length: 13 residues. Germline V gene data show CDR1 as DFQATT and CDR2 as SNEGSKA (reference sequence). Trimming shortened V by 6 bases and J by 6 bases, and 17 bases separated the two germline ends.

Worth noting for this clonotype: The junction and the germline gene differ at one end; a read error may be behind it. The V and J genes are TRBV4-3 and TRBJ2-7; 11 bases line up with TRBD1. CDR3 size: 15 residues. Germline V gene sequence: CDR1 LGHNA, CDR2 YSLEER. The CDR3 nucleotides are TGCGCCAGCAGTCAAGATGGGACAGGGGGACGGGAGCAGTACTTC. Amino acids: CASSQDGTGGREQYF.